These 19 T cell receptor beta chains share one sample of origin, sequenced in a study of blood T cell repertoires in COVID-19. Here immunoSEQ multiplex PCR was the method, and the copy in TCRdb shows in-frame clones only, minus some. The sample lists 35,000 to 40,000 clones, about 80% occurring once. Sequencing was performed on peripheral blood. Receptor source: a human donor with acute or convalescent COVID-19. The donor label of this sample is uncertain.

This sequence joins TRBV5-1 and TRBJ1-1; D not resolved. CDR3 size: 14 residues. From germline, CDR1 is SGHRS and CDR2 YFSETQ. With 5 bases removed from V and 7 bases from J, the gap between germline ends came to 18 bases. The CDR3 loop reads CASSNGPVTGEAFF. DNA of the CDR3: TGCGCCAGCAGTAATGGCCCCGTGACGGGTGAAGCTTTCTTT.

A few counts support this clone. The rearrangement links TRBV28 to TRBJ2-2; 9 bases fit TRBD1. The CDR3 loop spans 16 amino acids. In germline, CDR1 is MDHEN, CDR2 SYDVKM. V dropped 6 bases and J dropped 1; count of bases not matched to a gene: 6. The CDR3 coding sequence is TGTGCCAGCAGCCAGGACAGGGGACAGAACACCGGGGAGCTGTTTTTT. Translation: CASSQDRGQNTGELFF.

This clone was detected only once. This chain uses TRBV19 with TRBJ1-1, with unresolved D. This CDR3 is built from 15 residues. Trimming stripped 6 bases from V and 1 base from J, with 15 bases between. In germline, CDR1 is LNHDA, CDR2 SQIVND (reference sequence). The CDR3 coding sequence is TGTGCCAGTAGCTCCAGGCACCTTGAGAACACTGAAGCTTTCTTT. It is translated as CASSSRHLENTEAFF.

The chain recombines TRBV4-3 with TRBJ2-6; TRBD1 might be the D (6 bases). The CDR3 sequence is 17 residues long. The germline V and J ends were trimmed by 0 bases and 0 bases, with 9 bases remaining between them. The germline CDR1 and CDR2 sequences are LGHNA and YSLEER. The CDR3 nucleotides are TGCGCCAGCAGCCAAGAGGCACAGGGCTCTGGGGCCAACGTCCTGACTTTC. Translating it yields CASSQEAQGSGANVLTF.

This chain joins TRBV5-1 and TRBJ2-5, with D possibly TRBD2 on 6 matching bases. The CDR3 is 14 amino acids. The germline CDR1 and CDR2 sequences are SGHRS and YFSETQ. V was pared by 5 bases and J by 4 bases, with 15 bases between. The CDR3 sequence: CASSLDRRGETQYF. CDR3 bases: TGCGCCAGCAGTCTCGATCGGCGGGGAGAGACCCAGTACTTC.

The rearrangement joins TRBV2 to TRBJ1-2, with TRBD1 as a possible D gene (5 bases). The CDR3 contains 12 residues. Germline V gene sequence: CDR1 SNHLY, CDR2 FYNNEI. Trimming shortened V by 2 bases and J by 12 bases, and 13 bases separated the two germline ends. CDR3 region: CASSESPRQHTF. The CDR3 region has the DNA TGTGCCAGCAGTGAATCCCCTCGACAGCACACCTTC.

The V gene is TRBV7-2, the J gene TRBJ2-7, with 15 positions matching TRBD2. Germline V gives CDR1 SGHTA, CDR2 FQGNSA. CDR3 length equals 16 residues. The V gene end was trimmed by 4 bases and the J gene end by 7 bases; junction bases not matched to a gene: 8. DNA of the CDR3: TGTGCCAGCAGCTCGTGGACTAGCGGGGGGGCTAAAGAGCAGTACTTC. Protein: CASSSWTSGGAKEQYF. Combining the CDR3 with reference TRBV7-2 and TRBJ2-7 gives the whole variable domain GAGVSQSPSNKVTEKGKDVELRCDPISGHTALYWYRQSLGQGLEFLIYFQGNSAPDKSGLPSDRFSAERTGGSVSTLTIQRTQQEDSAVYLCASSSWTSGGAKEQYFGPGTRLTVT.

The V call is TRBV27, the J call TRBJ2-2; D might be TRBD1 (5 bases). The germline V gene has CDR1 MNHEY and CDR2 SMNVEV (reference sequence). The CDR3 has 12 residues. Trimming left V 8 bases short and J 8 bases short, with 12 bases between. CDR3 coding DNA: TGTGCCAGCTCATGGGGCAGGGGGGAGCTGTTTTTT. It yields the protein CASSWGRGELFF.

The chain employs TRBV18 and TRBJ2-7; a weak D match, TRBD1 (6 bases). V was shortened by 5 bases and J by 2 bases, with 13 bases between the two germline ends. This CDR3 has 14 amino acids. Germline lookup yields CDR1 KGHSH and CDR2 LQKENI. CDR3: CASSTTGETYEQYF. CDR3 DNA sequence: TGTGCCAGCTCAACGACAGGAGAGACCTACGAGCAGTACTTC.

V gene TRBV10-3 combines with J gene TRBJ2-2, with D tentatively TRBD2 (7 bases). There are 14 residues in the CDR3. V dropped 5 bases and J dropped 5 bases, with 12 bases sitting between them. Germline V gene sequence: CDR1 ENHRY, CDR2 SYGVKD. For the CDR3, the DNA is TGTGCCATCAGTCGGGGGGCAGGAACCGGGGAGCTGTTTTTT. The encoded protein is CAISRGAGTGELFF.

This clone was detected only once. The CDR3 spells CASSRRGGTGELFF. CDR3 DNA sequence: TGTGCCAGCAGCCGCCGAGGGGGAACCGGGGAGCTGTTTTTT. V usage is TRBV3-1 (or the pseudogene TRBV3-2) and J usage is TRBJ2-2; D possibly corresponds to TRBD1 (6 bases). This CDR3 spans 14 amino acids. Trimming took 4 bases from V and 5 from J, leaving 11 bases between them. Germline CDR1 LGHDT, CDR2 YNNKEL (reference sequence).

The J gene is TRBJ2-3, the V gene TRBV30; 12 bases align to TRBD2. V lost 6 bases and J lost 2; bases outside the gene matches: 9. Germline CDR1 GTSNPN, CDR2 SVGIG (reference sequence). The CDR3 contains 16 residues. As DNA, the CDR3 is TGTGCCTGCCTCGGGACTAGCGGGTTTTACACAGATACGCAGTATTTT. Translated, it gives CACLGTSGFYTDTQYF.

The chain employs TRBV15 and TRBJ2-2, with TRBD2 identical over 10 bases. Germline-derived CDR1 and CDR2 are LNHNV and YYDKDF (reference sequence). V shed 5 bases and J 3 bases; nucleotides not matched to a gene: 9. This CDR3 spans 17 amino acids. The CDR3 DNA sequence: TGTGCCACCAGCCGGTTTAGCGGGGGGCCTGACACCGGGGAGCTGTTTTTT. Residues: CATSRFSGGPDTGELFF.

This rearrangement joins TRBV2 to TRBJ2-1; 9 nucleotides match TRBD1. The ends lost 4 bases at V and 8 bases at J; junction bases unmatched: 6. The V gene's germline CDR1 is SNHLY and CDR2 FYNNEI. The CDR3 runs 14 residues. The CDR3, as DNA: TGTGCCAGCAGTGGACAGGGGGTTCGTTATGAGCAGTTCTTC. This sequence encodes CASSGQGVRYEQFF.

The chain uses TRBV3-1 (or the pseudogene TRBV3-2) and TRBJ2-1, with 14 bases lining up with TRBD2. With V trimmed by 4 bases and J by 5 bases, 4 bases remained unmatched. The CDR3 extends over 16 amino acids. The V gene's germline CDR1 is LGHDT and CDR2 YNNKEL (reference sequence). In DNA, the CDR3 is TGTGCCAGCAGCCTGACTAGCGGGAGGGCCAACAATGAGCAGTTCTTC. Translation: CASSLTSGRANNEQFF.

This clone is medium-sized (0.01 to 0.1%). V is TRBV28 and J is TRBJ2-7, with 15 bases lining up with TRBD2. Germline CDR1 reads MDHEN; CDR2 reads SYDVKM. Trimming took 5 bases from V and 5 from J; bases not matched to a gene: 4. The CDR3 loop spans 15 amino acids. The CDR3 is CASSPWTSGRDEQYF. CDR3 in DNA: TGTGCCAGCAGTCCATGGACTAGCGGGAGGGACGAGCAGTACTTC.

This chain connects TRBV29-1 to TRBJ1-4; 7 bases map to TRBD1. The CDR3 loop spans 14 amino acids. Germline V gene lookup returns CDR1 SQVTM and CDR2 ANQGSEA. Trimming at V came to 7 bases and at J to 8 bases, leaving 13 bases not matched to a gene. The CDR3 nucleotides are TGCAGCGGGACGACAGGGAATAAAGACGAAAAACTGTTTTTT. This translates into CSGTTGNKDEKLFF.

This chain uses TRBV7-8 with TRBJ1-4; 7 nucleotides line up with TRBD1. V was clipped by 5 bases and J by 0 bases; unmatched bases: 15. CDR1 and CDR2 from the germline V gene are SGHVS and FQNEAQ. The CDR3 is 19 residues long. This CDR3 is CASSPRRDRRFSTNEKLFF. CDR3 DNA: TGTGCCAGCAGCCCCCGCCGGGACAGAAGGTTCTCAACTAATGAAAAACTGTTTTTT.

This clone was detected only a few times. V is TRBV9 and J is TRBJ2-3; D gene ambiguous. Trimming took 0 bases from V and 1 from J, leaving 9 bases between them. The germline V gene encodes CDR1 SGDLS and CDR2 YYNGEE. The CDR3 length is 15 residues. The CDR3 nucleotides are TGTGCCAGCAGCGTAGGCTATCCCGGCACAGATACGCAGTATTTT. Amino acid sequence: CASSVGYPGTDTQYF.